The T cell receptor beta chain described here comes from a study of low-dose radiotherapy and immunotherapy resistance in tumors. Whole-study context: Each fraction given to Cohort 2 every two weeks delivered 1 Gy, and the total reached 13 Gy over 26 weeks. cDNA synthesis used a TRAV/TRBV-specific primer set for both chains.

It was with a constant-region primer and a V-primer adapter that TCRs were amplified over roughly 19 PCR cycles. TCRdb independently ran MiXCR on the reads; one entry per CDR3 protein. The table records roughly 46,000 distinct CDR3 sequences, approximately 12% of them present only once. Trimming took off 5 bases at V and 3 bases at J, with 14 bases between the two ends. This CDR3 spans 14 amino acids. This clonotype has ten or more counts. As for time point: before trial treatment. Low-dose radiotherapy, low-dose cyclophosphamide, aspirin, ipilimumab and nivolumab were all given to the donors. Patients deemed eligible presented with advanced solid tumors lacking tumor-infiltrating lymphocytes.

This TCR was sampled from a female donor with ovarian cancer. The chain carries TRBV12-3 or TRBV12-4 and TRBJ2-7; D unclear. Here the sequenced sample was PBMCs, taken before treatment. In DNA, the CDR3 is TGTGCCAGCAGTCCCGCCGGCACGAACTACGAGCAGTACTTC. Translated, it gives CASSPAGTNYEQYF.